This T cell receptor (beta chain) was recorded in a study of blood T cell repertoires in COVID-19. Measured with immunoSEQ multiplex PCR; TCRdb has only the in-frame clones, and not every one. Of roughly 40,000 clones listed, approximately 90% are singletons. The V segment lost 3 bases and the J segment 2 bases; nucleotides outside the gene matches: 1. Germline V gene lookup returns CDR1 KGHSH and CDR2 LQKENI. CDR3 length equals 14 residues. The J gene is TRBJ2-7, the V gene TRBV18; 10 bases fit TRBD1. The specimen sequenced was peripheral blood. The clonotype comes from a man aged 45-60 years in a cohort sampled during active COVID-19. The CDR3 region has the DNA TGTGCCAGCTCACCCGGGACAGGGGCCTACGAGCAGTACTTC. Its translation is CASSPGTGAYEQYF.